The TCR beta chain described here comes from a study of blood T cells in healthy people across ages. The CDR3 covers 16 residues. Looked up from germline, CDR1 is KGHDR and CDR2 is SFDVKD. V lost 9 bases and J 0 bases, leaving 14 bases between the germline ends. Together with a sample-barcoded 5' primer, a J-beta primer mix was included in a second PCR lasting roughly 6 to 12 cycles. TCRdb independently ran MiXCR on the 5' RACE reads; one entry per CDR3 protein. The sample lists about 1 million distinct CDR3 sequences, roughly 24% seen once, with about 0.69% in the top ten. The table lists this clonotype with a few counts. This sample was also put to use in a study of T cells of mothers and their children. Per that study: Reads obtained per mother exceeded 9 million TCR beta CDR3 reads, with 3 million to 3.5 million obtained per child.

Material for sequencing was blood. The sequence was collected from a girl aged 2 to 9 in good health. The chain is built from TRBV24-1 and TRBJ2-6; weak D call: TRBD2 (6 bases). The CDR3 sequence is CATGTYEDSGANVLTF. The CDR3 DNA reads as TGTGCCACCGGGACTTACGAAGACTCTGGGGCCAACGTCCTGACTTTC.